Listed below are T cell receptor beta chains from one sample, sequenced in a study of blood T cell repertoires in COVID-19. Sequencing was performed with immunoSEQ multiplex PCR; in TCRdb, only in-frame clones are kept and a portion is missing. The data show about 81,000 clones, with approximately 71% seen just once and approximately 4.4% held by the top ten. The sequenced sample was peripheral blood. The receptors come from a woman aged 45-59 years with acute or convalescent COVID-19. CDR3s include the opening cysteine and the closing phenylalanine or tryptophan. The D gene is left open where the match is weak. The size entry is marked missing in some rows and otherwise reads once, few, many or a size class.

TRBD2 TRBJ2-3 NA TRBV27 TGTGCCGCCGGTAAAGCGGGGAGCACAGATACGCAGTATTTT CAAGKAGSTDTQYF
NA TRBJ1-1 NA TRBV19 TGTGCCAGTAGTATAGGGGGCACAAACACTGAAGCTTTCTTT CASSIGGTNTEAFF
NA TRBJ2-5 NA TRBV2 TGTGCCAGCAGTCCCGGAGGGCGGGTGGAGACCCAGTACTTC CASSPGGRVETQYF
NA TRBJ1-3 many TRBV5-1 TGCGCCAGCAGCCCTAGCGGGGGGGCTGGAAACACCATATATTTT CASSPSGGAGNTIYF
NA TRBJ2-3 NA TRBV5-1 TGCGCCAGCAGCTTGGATCAAGCCACCACAGATACGCAGTATTTT CASSLDQATTDTQYF
TRBD2 TRBJ2-1 NA TRBV14 TGTGCCAGCAGCCAAGAACTAGCGGGTTCCTACAATGAGCAGTTCTTC CASSQELAGSYNEQFF
TRBD2 TRBJ2-1 NA TRBV11-3 TGTGCCAGCAGCGTAGGCGGGGGTGATGAGCAGTTCTTC CASSVGGGDEQFF
TRBD1 TRBJ2-6 NA TRBV27 TGTGCCAGCAGCCCTGACAGGGTTGGGGCCAACGTCCTGACTTTC CASSPDRVGANVLTF
TRBD2 TRBJ2-3 NA TRBV6-5 TGTGCCAGCAGTTTCGGGACTAGCGGGGGAGATACGCAGTATTTT CASSFGTSGGDTQYF
NA TRBJ1-5 NA TRBV21-1 TGTGCCAGCAGCAAACTAGGGAGGGCAGATAACGGCAATCAGCCCCAGCATTTT CASSKLGRADNGNQPQHF
NA TRBJ1-1 NA TRBV5-1 TGCGCCAGCAGCGTCTTGAAGGGAGGCACTGAAGCTTTCTTT CASSVLKGGTEAFF
TRBD1 TRBJ2-1 NA TRBV19 TGTGCCACAGCTCCGGGACAGACCTACAATGAGCAGTTCTTC CATAPGQTYNEQFF
NA TRBJ2-5 few TRBV28 TGTGCCAGCAGTTTTGGGCAGGGCCAAGAGACCCAGTACTTC CASSFGQGQETQYF
NA TRBJ2-2 NA TRBV24-1 TGTGCCACCAGTTCGACATTGCAGGGCACCGGGGAGCTGTTTTTT CATSSTLQGTGELFF
NA TRBJ1-4 NA TRBV4-1 TGCGCCAGCAGCCAAGGTGACAGGCAGGATGAAAAACTGTTTTTT CASSQGDRQDEKLFF
TRBD2 TRBJ2-1 NA TRBV27 TGTGCCAGCAGTTTAGGGGCTAGCGGGGGTGTCTACAATGAGCAGTTCTTC CASSLGASGGVYNEQFF
TRBD1 TRBJ1-1 NA TRBV9 TGTGCCAGCAGCGTTCGGGACAGGGGTGAAGCTTTCTTT CASSVRDRGEAFF
TRBD1 TRBJ2-7 NA TRBV6-6 TGTGCCAGCAGTTACTCGATGACAGGGAGCTACGAGCAGTACTTC CASSYSMTGSYEQYF
NA TRBJ2-1 NA TRBV3-1/TRBV3-2 TGTGCCAGCAGCCAAGACTTTATCGACCGTCCTGGGTCTAGCTCCTACAATGAGCAGTTCTTC CASSQDFIDRPGSSSYNEQFF
NA TRBJ1-2 NA TRBV28 TGTGCCAGCAGTTTAGACGGGAACTATGGCTACACCTTC CASSLDGNYGYTF
NA TRBJ2-1 NA TRBV3-1/TRBV3-2 TGTGCCAGCAGCCGGACTGACCATGAGCAGTTCTTC CASSRTDHEQFF
NA TRBJ1-2 many TRBV5-6 TGTGCCAGCAGCCGAAGGACAAGGGGTTCGGAAGGCTACACCTTC CASSRRTRGSEGYTF
NA TRBJ1-1 NA TRBV30 TGTGCCTGGAGTTCCGGGAGTGAAGCTTTCTTT CAWSSGSEAFF
NA TRBJ1-1 NA TRBV28 TGTGCCAGCACCGTGGGGCTCAACACTGAAGCTTTCTTT CASTVGLNTEAFF
NA TRBJ2-6 NA TRBV7-9 TGTGCCAGCAGCGAGAGCGTCCTGACTTTC CASSESVLTF
NA TRBJ1-6 NA TRBV28 TGTGCCAGCAGCTTGACGACGACTGCGCTAAATTCACCCCTCCACTTT CASSLTTTALNSPLHF
NA TRBJ1-6 NA TRBV28 TGTGCCAGCAGTTTATTCTTGTCACCCCTCCACTTT CASSLFLSPLHF
NA TRBJ2-5 NA TRBV12-3/TRBV12-4 TGTGCCAGCAGTTTAGCGGGGGCTGTGACCCAGTACTTC CASSLAGAVTQYF
TRBD1 TRBJ1-2 NA TRBV29-1 TGCAGCGTTGAAGTGGGACAGGGGGCCTATGGCTACACCTTC CSVEVGQGAYGYTF
NA TRBJ1-1 NA TRBV2 TGTGCCAGCAGTGAAGCGGGAGGGGGAGCTTTCTTT CASSEAGGGAFF
NA TRBJ1-1 NA TRBV5-1 TGCGCCAGCAGCTTGGGGACAATGAACACTGAAGCTTTCTTT CASSLGTMNTEAFF